The 25 T cell receptor beta chains given below trace back to one sample, sequenced in a study of cytomegalovirus exposure and HLA in healthy donors. The PCR made use of 60 Vbeta and 13 Jbeta primers. The table came from immunoSEQ multiplex PCR; TCRdb's copy has only in-frame clones and leaves some out. The table lists under 150,000 clones, about 73% of them singletons. The sequencing sample was made of PBMCs. These TCRs come from a man aged 35-49 years in good health and CMV-seropositive.

V is TRBV19 and J is TRBJ1-4; no clear D gene. CDR1 is LNHDA and CDR2 is SQIVND in the germline V gene (reference sequence). Trimming took off 4 bases at V and 3 bases at J, with 9 bases between the two ends. This CDR3 comprises 14 residues. The CDR3 here is CASSSGDANEKLFF. The DNA for the CDR3 is TGTGCCAGTAGTAGCGGGGATGCTAATGAAAAACTGTTTTTT. The whole variable domain, remainder taken from reference TRBV19 and TRBJ1-4, is DGGITQSPKYLFRKEGQNVTLSCEQNLNHDAMYWYRQDPGQGLRLIYYSQIVNDFQKGDIAEGYSVSREKKESFPLTVTSAQKNPTAFYLCASSSGDANEKLFFGSGTQLSVL.

J is TRBJ1-4 and V is TRBV5-1; the D gene is possibly TRBD1 (6 bases). The CDR3 spans 15 residues. Germline assignment: CDR1 SGHRS and CDR2 YFSETQ. The V end was cut by 2 bases, the J end by 6 bases, with 14 bases between. CDR3 amino acids: CASSFGGAWDEKLFF. CDR3 DNA: TGCGCCAGCAGCTTTGGGGGGGCGTGGGATGAAAAACTGTTTTTT. Filled out from reference TRBV5-1 and TRBJ1-4, the complete variable domain reads KAGVTQTPRYLIKTRGQQVTLSCSPISGHRSVSWYQQTPGQGLQFLFEYFSETQRNKGNFPGRFSGRQFSNSRSEMNVSTLELGDSALYLCASSFGGAWDEKLFFGSGTQLSVL.

J is TRBJ2-7 and V is TRBV28, with a possible D match to TRBD1 (6 bases). V was trimmed by 6 bases and J by 4 bases, leaving 13 bases between them. Per germline, CDR1 MDHEN and CDR2 SYDVKM. The CDR3 contains 13 residues. CDR3 residues: CASSLTGRYEQYF. CDR3 bases: TGTGCCAGCAGCCTGACAGGCCGGTACGAGCAGTACTTC.

This sequence joins TRBV4-1 and TRBJ1-2; 7 positions match TRBD1. CDR1 is MGHRA, CDR2 YSYEKL, per germline. This CDR3 has 13 residues. Losses at the gene ends were 1 base for V and 6 bases for J; bases not matched to a gene: 2. In nucleotides, the CDR3 is TGCGCCAGCAGCCAAGGACAGGGAGATGGCTACACCTTC. Its protein product is CASSQGQGDGYTF.

This clone has only a few counts. Additional DNA sequences in this sample encode the identical CDR3. This chain connects TRBV30 to TRBJ2-2; D call uncertain. V lost 0 bases and J lost 5, with 7 bases in between. The germline V gene has CDR1 GTSNPN and CDR2 SVGIG (reference sequence). This CDR3 is built from 13 residues. The CDR3: CAWSVRGTGELFF. CDR3 sequence (DNA): TGTGCCTGGAGTGTACGCGGAACCGGGGAGCTGTTTTTT.

The rearrangement joins TRBV6-5 to TRBJ2-5, with TRBD1 identical over 7 bases. This CDR3 contains 15 residues. The ends lost 7 bases at V and 0 bases at J; junction bases unmatched: 8. Germline V CDR1 and CDR2: MNHEY, SVGAGI. The CDR3 reads CASTLDRRYQETQYF. CDR3 nucleotide sequence: TGTGCCAGCACCCTGGACAGGAGGTACCAAGAGACCCAGTACTTC.

The chain carries TRBV5-1 and TRBJ2-7; maybe TRBD1 (5 bases). CDR1 is SGHRS and CDR2 is YFSETQ in the germline V gene. There are 12 residues in the CDR3. V was trimmed by 3 bases and J by 3 bases, leaving 7 bases between them. The CDR3 coding sequence is TGCGCCAGCAGCTCGACAGTCTACGAGCAGTACTTC. Its protein product is CASSSTVYEQYF.

This chain uses TRBV29-1 with TRBJ1-2; D not resolved. Germline V gene lookup returns CDR1 SQVTM and CDR2 ANQGSEA. The CDR3 sequence is 11 residues long. Trimming removed 5 bases from V and 8 bases from J, with 12 bases in between. CDR3 in DNA: TGCAGCGTTCCGGAGGAGAGGGGCTACACCTTC. Its protein is CSVPEERGYTF.

This chain connects TRBV7-9 to TRBJ1-1; D remains ambiguous. The CDR3 is 14 residues long. V was shortened by 5 bases and J by 5 bases, with 15 bases between the two germline ends. Germline CDR1 SEHNR, CDR2 FQNEAQ (reference sequence). CDR3 sequence (DNA): TGTGCCAGCAGCCCCCAAGGCCGGGAGACTGAAGCTTTCTTT. Its protein is CASSPQGRETEAFF.

The CDR3 sequence: CASSVVPGPTEKLFF. CDR3 nucleotides: TGTGCCAGCAGCGTAGTTCCAGGGCCGACGGAAAAACTGTTTTTT. The chain couples TRBV9 to TRBJ1-4, with D possibly matching TRBD1 (5 bases). Germline V gives CDR1 SGDLS, CDR2 YYNGEE. V lost 0 bases, J lost 8 bases, and 14 bases lay in between. This CDR3 is built from 15 residues.

This chain joins TRBV6-6 and TRBJ2-5; 7 bases align to TRBD1. The germline CDR1 and CDR2 sequences are MNHNY and SVGAGI (reference sequence). The J segment lost 4 bases and the V segment lost 2 bases, leaving 4 bases of the junction unmatched. The CDR3 length is 14 residues. The CDR3 nucleotides read TGTGCCAGCAGTTACGGACAGGACCCAGAGACCCAGTACTTC. Amino acids: CASSYGQDPETQYF.

This chain connects TRBV4-1 to TRBJ2-1, with TRBD2 matching 7 bases. V was clipped by 4 bases and J by 0 bases; unmatched bases: 12. Germline V CDR1 and CDR2: MGHRA, YSYEKL. The CDR3 is 18 amino acids. CDR3 amino acids: CASSLTATLATSYNEQFF. CDR3 in DNA: TGCGCCAGCAGCCTAACCGCCACACTAGCGACCTCCTACAATGAGCAGTTCTTC.

The chain carries TRBV13 and TRBJ2-7, with D perhaps TRBD1 (6 bases). This CDR3 has 13 residues. Trimming took 6 bases from V and 6 from J, leaving 15 bases between them. CDR1 and CDR2 from the germline V gene are PRHDT and FYEKMQ (reference sequence). Here the CDR3 reads CASSYQGSSEQYF. CDR3 bases: TGTGCCAGCAGTTACCAGGGGTCTAGCGAGCAGTACTTC.

CDR3: CSVAETGSQETQYF. The CDR3, as DNA: TGCAGCGTTGCAGAAACAGGGTCGCAAGAGACCCAGTACTTC. The chain has TRBV29-1 and TRBJ2-5, with D maybe TRBD1 (6 bases). Germline CDR1 reads SQVTM; CDR2 reads ANQGSEA. Between the trimmed V and J ends, which lost 4 bases and 2 bases, there was a span of 14 bases. This CDR3 is built from 14 residues.

The chain has TRBV30 and TRBJ2-5, with 9 bases fitting TRBD2. CDR1 and CDR2 from the germline V gene are GTSNPN and SVGIG (reference sequence). V shed 3 bases, J shed 1 base, and the junction held 6 bases outside the gene matches. The CDR3 is 15 amino acids. The CDR3 here is CAWRGLAGPQETQYF. In DNA form, the CDR3 reads TGTGCCTGGAGAGGTCTAGCGGGACCCCAAGAGACCCAGTACTTC.

CDR3 sequence reads: CASSLAGRTHNYGYTF. CDR3 bases: TGTGCCAGCAGCTTGGCTGGAAGGACACATAACTATGGCTACACCTTC. This chain links TRBV5-6 with TRBJ1-2; D possibly corresponds to TRBD1 (5 bases). With 0 bases removed from V and 1 base from J, the gap between germline ends came to 13 bases. Germline values: CDR1 SGHDT, CDR2 YYEEEE. The CDR3 covers 16 residues.

The J gene is TRBJ1-4, the V gene TRBV6-1; no firm D call. CDR1 and CDR2 (germline): MNHNS, SASEGT. V dropped 0 bases and J dropped 0 bases, with 14 bases sitting between them. This CDR3 is built from 18 residues. The DNA of the CDR3 is TGTGCCAGCAGTGAAGCGAGTATGGCGGCAGCAACTAATGAAAAACTGTTTTTT. As protein: CASSEASMAAATNEKLFF.

A remark on this clone: Additional DNA sequences in this sample encode the identical CDR3. The chain joins TRBV25-1 to TRBJ2-1; 14 nucleotides align to TRBD2. The ends lost 6 bases at V and 7 bases at J; junction bases unmatched: 8. CDR1 and CDR2 (germline): MGHDK, SYGVNS. This CDR3 is 16 amino acids long. Here the CDR3 DNA reads TGTGCCAGCAGCCCCTGGGGACTAGCGGGAGTAAATGAGCAGTTCTTC. It encodes CASSPWGLAGVNEQFF.

This clone was observed once. The chain has TRBV7-2 and TRBJ1-2; D possibly corresponds to TRBD1 (5 bases). The germline V and J ends were trimmed by 4 bases and 3 bases, with 15 bases remaining between them. CDR3 length equals 15 residues. The V gene's germline CDR1 is SGHTA and CDR2 FQGNSA. Here the CDR3 reads CASSSRDSSYYGYTF. The CDR3 DNA reads TGTGCCAGCAGCTCCCGAGACAGTTCATACTATGGCTACACCTTC.

The chain couples TRBV15 to TRBJ1-2; 10 positions match TRBD1. Germline CDR1 is LNHNV and CDR2 is YYDKDF (reference sequence). CDR3 length: 13 residues. Losses at the gene ends were 5 bases for V and 6 bases for J; bases not matched to a gene: 3. This chain's CDR3 is CATSEGQGDGYTF. The CDR3 coding sequence is TGTGCCACCAGCGAAGGACAGGGGGATGGCTACACCTTC.

This chain links TRBV4-2 with TRBJ2-3, with 11 nucleotides matching TRBD2. V was clipped by 4 bases and J by 4 bases; unmatched bases: 7. The CDR3 sequence is 16 residues long. CDR1 and CDR2 (germline): LGHNA, YNFKEQ. The chain's CDR3 is CASSRTSGRGADTQYF. CDR3 DNA sequence: TGTGCCAGCAGCCGAACTAGCGGGAGAGGGGCAGATACGCAGTATTTT.

The chain joins TRBV19 to TRBJ1-4; the D is unclear. Germline-derived CDR1 and CDR2 are LNHDA and SQIVND (reference sequence). V was pared by 5 bases and J by 0 bases, with 13 bases between. The CDR3 extends over 16 amino acids. The CDR3, as DNA: TGTGCCAGTAGTGGCAGGAAGGGAGCAACTAATGAAAAACTGTTTTTT. Protein product: CASSGRKGATNEKLFF.

This CDR3 is CASSHLAGKVYEQYF. Here the CDR3 DNA reads TGTGCCAGCAGCCACCTAGCGGGGAAAGTGTACGAGCAGTACTTC. The V and J genes are TRBV27 and TRBJ2-7, with 9 nucleotides matching TRBD2. V lost 6 bases and J lost 4; bases outside the gene matches: 10. CDR1 and CDR2 (germline): MNHEY, SMNVEV (reference sequence). CDR3 length: 15 residues.

This chain joins TRBV5-1 and TRBJ1-1; 9 bases line up with TRBD1. The CDR3 runs 15 residues. The germline V gene has CDR1 SGHRS and CDR2 YFSETQ. Trimming removed 3 bases from V and 5 bases from J; junction bases left unmatched: 8. The CDR3 here is CASSSRGGQGTEAFF. CDR3 nucleotides: TGCGCCAGCAGCTCCCGAGGGGGACAGGGTACTGAAGCTTTCTTT. Full variable domain (remainder filled in from reference TRBV5-1 and TRBJ1-1): KAGVTQTPRYLIKTRGQQVTLSCSPISGHRSVSWYQQTPGQGLQFLFEYFSETQRNKGNFPGRFSGRQFSNSRSEMNVSTLELGDSALYLCASSSRGGQGTEAFFGQGTRLTVV.

The rearrangement joins TRBV13 to TRBJ1-1, with D uncertain. CDR3 length: 13 residues. Germline assignment: CDR1 PRHDT and CDR2 FYEKMQ (reference sequence). V shed 0 bases and J shed 8 bases, with 10 bases lying between them. The chain's CDR3 is CASSLGLELEAFF. The CDR3 DNA is TGTGCCAGCAGCTTAGGCCTGGAGTTAGAAGCTTTCTTT.